What follows are 20 T cell receptor beta chains derived from one specimen sequenced in a study of shared clonotypes between healthy human individuals. Some clones are missing from TCRdb's copy, which holds only in-frame ones; the method was immunoSEQ multiplex PCR. The sample consists of over 2 million clones, less than 95% of them appearing once. The naive CD8 population came from CD45RO-negative cells selected for CCR7, without terminally differentiated effector memory CD45RA+ cells. Specimen: naive CD8+ T cells sorted from blood. These receptors all come from a man aged 18 to 29 in good health.

On this clone: Other DNA variants within this sample encode the same CDR3. This sequence joins TRBV2 and TRBJ2-7; possible D gene TRBD2, 5 bases. Trimming stripped 2 bases from V and 4 bases from J, with 9 bases between. The CDR3 length is 13 residues. CDR1 and CDR2 (germline): SNHLY, FYNNEI. CDR3 bases: TGTGCCAGCAGTGAACCAGGAGGATACGAGCAGTACTTC. This codes for CASSEPGGYEQYF.

The chain recombines TRBV28 with TRBJ2-5; 12 bases line up with TRBD2. Per germline, CDR1 MDHEN and CDR2 SYDVKM. J was trimmed by 3 bases and V by 5 bases; bases with no gene match: 7. The CDR3 spans 16 residues. CDR3 coding DNA: TGTGCCAGCAGTCCACGACTAGCGGGGGCAGAAGAGACCCAGTACTTC. This translates into CASSPRLAGAEETQYF.

The rearrangement uses TRBV7-9 and TRBJ2-7, with TRBD2 matching over 12 bases. CDR1 and CDR2 from the germline V gene are SEHNR and FQNEAQ (reference sequence). There are 15 residues in the CDR3. V was clipped by 5 bases and J by 5 bases; unmatched bases: 7. DNA of the CDR3: TGTGCCAGCAGCGCCACTAGCGGGGGGATGAACGAGCAGTACTTC. Its protein is CASSATSGGMNEQYF. The entire variable domain, with the rest obtained from reference TRBV7-9 and TRBJ2-7, is as follows: DTGVSQNPRHKITKRGQNVTFRCDPISEHNRLYWYRQTLGQGPEFLTYFQNEAQLEKSRLLSDRFSAERPKGSFSTLEIQRTEQGDSAMYLCASSATSGGMNEQYFGPGTRLTVT.

On this clone: This specimen includes other DNA sequences encoding the same CDR3. The chain links TRBV9 to TRBJ1-5; D ambiguous. Trimming took off 2 bases at V and 3 bases at J, with 9 bases between the two ends. The germline V gene has CDR1 SGDLS and CDR2 YYNGEE. This CDR3 region has 14 residues. Written as DNA, the CDR3 is TGTGCCAGCAGCGTCGAGGGATCCAATCAGCCCCAGCATTTT. Its translation is CASSVEGSNQPQHF. Supplemented by reference TRBV9 and TRBJ1-5, the full variable domain reads DSGVTQTPKHLITATGQRVTLRCSPRSGDLSVYWYQQSLDQGLQFLIQYYNGEERAKGNILERFSAQQFPDLHSELNLSSLELGDSALYFCASSVEGSNQPQHFGDGTRLSIL.

The V call is TRBV5-1, the J call TRBJ2-1; D perhaps matches TRBD2 (5 bases). Per germline, CDR1 SGHRS and CDR2 YFSETQ. V gave up 4 bases and J gave up 8 bases, with 19 bases separating them. The CDR3 is made up of 15 amino acids. In DNA, the CDR3 is TGCGCCAGCAGCCCCATAAGCGGTACTATCGATGAGCAGTTCTTC. Its translation: CASSPISGTIDEQFF.

The rearrangement uses TRBV4-2 and TRBJ1-2, with TRBD1 matching over 8 bases. J was trimmed by 3 bases and V by 3 bases; bases with no gene match: 6. The CDR3 loop spans 15 amino acids. Germline CDR1 reads LGHNA; CDR2 reads YNFKEQ. The CDR3 here is CASSHAQGADYGYTF. The CDR3 DNA follows: TGTGCCAGCAGCCACGCGCAGGGGGCAGACTATGGCTACACCTTC.

This chain joins TRBV2 and TRBJ1-1; unclear D gene. Germline CDR1 reads SNHLY; CDR2 reads FYNNEI. The CDR3 has 14 amino acids. V was cut by 3 bases and J by 6 bases, with 14 bases left in between. Here the CDR3 reads CASSDIAGVPEAFF. CDR3 nucleotide sequence: TGTGCCAGCAGTGATATAGCCGGGGTCCCTGAAGCTTTCTTT.

This chain links TRBV28 with TRBJ2-3; D is possibly TRBD2 (10 bases). Trimming shortened V by 6 bases and J by 5 bases, and 18 bases separated the two germline ends. CDR3 length equals 15 residues. Germline CDR1 MDHEN, CDR2 SYDVKM. This CDR3 reads CASSLLAGQGDTQYF. In DNA, the CDR3 is TGTGCCAGCAGCCTACTAGCGGGACAGGGAGATACGCAGTATTTT.

The V gene is TRBV5-6, the J gene TRBJ2-7, with D hard to call. Germline V gene lookup returns CDR1 SGHDT and CDR2 YYEEEE. Trimming took 0 bases from V and 6 from J, leaving 10 bases between them. This CDR3 region has 13 residues. CDR3 sequence: CASSLVSTPEQYF. The CDR3 bases are TGTGCCAGCAGCTTGGTTTCGACTCCCGAGCAGTACTTC.

Concerning this clone itself: Other DNA sequences in the sample encode the same CDR3. V is TRBV2 and J is TRBJ1-4; possibly TRBD1 for D (5 bases). The CDR3 has 15 amino acids. The V and J ends lost 1 base and 0 bases respectively, with 6 bases between them. CDR1 SNHLY and CDR2 FYNNEI come from the germline V gene. The CDR3 nucleotides read TGTGCCAGCAGTGAAGGGGGCTCAACTAATGAAAAACTGTTTTTT. Protein product: CASSEGGSTNEKLFF.

The J gene is TRBJ2-1, the V gene TRBV2, with 11 bases identical to TRBD1. The CDR3 extends over 13 amino acids. Trimming at V came to 10 bases and at J to 4 bases, leaving 3 bases not matched to a gene. Germline assignment: CDR1 SNHLY and CDR2 FYNNEI. DNA of the CDR3: TGTGCCACCGGGACAGGGGGTTACAATGAGCAGTTCTTC. This sequence encodes CATGTGGYNEQFF.

The genes are TRBV5-4 and TRBJ2-1; 9 bases are a match to TRBD1. Germline trimming cut 0 bases from V and 6 bases from J; bases unmatched to any gene: 7. This CDR3 is built from 16 residues. Germline assignment: CDR1 SGHNT and CDR2 YYREEE (reference sequence). The CDR3 bases are TGTGCCAGCAGCTTGGGAGGGACAGGGATGGCCAATGAGCAGTTCTTC. Protein sequence: CASSLGGTGMANEQFF.

The chain uses TRBV9 and TRBJ2-5; 11 nucleotides align to TRBD1. Trimming took 2 bases from V and 5 from J; bases not matched to a gene: 5. The CDR3 is 15 residues long. CDR1 is SGDLS and CDR2 is YYNGEE in the germline V gene. CDR3 sequence (DNA): TGTGCCAGCAGCGTTACGGACAGGGGGCTGGAGACCCAGTACTTC. The encoded protein is CASSVTDRGLETQYF.

V is TRBV2 and J is TRBJ1-1, with unresolved D. Germline assignment: CDR1 SNHLY and CDR2 FYNNEI. V was shortened by 8 bases and J by 7 bases, with 11 bases between the two germline ends. The CDR3 loop spans 11 amino acids. The CDR3 DNA reads as TGTGCCAGCGGTGGGGTTCATGAAGCTTTCTTT. It translates to CASGGVHEAFF. Full variable domain (remainder filled in from reference TRBV2 and TRBJ1-1): EPEVTQTPSHQVTQMGQEVILRCVPISNHLYFYWYRQILGQKVEFLVSFYNNEISEKSEIFDDQFSVERPDGSNFTLKIRSTKLEDSAMYFCASGGVHEAFFGQGTRLTVV.

The genes are TRBV11-2 and TRBJ1-2; D gene ambiguous. V was shortened by 1 base and J by 1 base, with 10 bases between the two germline ends. The CDR3 has 15 residues. Germline V gives CDR1 SGHAT, CDR2 FQNNGV. The CDR3 spells CASSLGYNVNYGYTF. CDR3 in DNA: TGTGCCAGCAGCTTAGGGTATAACGTTAACTATGGCTACACCTTC.

CDR3 amino acids: CASSVASSALGYEQYF. The CDR3 bases are TGTGCCAGCAGCGTAGCTAGCTCCGCCTTGGGATACGAGCAGTACTTC. V and J are TRBV9 and TRBJ2-7, with D perhaps matching TRBD2 (5 bases). The CDR3 runs to 16 residues. CDR1 and CDR2 from the germline V gene are SGDLS and YYNGEE. Trimming cost V 0 bases and J 4 bases, with 17 bases left between them.

The chain combines TRBV5-6 with TRBJ2-7; D unresolved. The CDR3 loop spans 14 amino acids. V lost 0 bases and J lost 0, with 7 bases in between. Germline V lookup: CDR1 SGHDT, CDR2 YYEEEE. The CDR3 reads CASSLERSSYEQYF. As DNA, the CDR3 is TGTGCCAGCAGCTTGGAGAGAAGCTCCTACGAGCAGTACTTC.

In regard to this clone: Other DNA sequences from this sample encode an identical CDR3 as well. The rearrangement joins TRBV4-3 to TRBJ2-1; 10 positions agree with TRBD2. V trimming: 4 bases; J trimming: 2 bases; junction bases outside the gene matches: 2. CDR1 LGHNA and CDR2 YSLEER come from the germline V gene. CDR3 length equals 15 residues. In DNA form, the CDR3 reads TGCGCCAGCAGCCCGGGACTAGCGCCCTACAATGAGCAGTTCTTC. This gives the protein CASSPGLAPYNEQFF.

As to this clone: The same CDR3 also results from other DNA sequences found in this sample. This sequence joins TRBV28 and TRBJ2-3; 8 nucleotides align to TRBD1. Trimming at V came to 3 bases and at J to 0 bases, leaving 2 bases not matched to a gene. The CDR3 loop spans 15 amino acids. Germline CDR1 reads MDHEN; CDR2 reads SYDVKM. The CDR3 DNA reads as TGTGCCAGCAGTTTCGGACAGGGTAGCACAGATACGCAGTATTTT. Translation gives CASSFGQGSTDTQYF.

The chain is built from TRBV6-6 and TRBJ1-1; D may be TRBD1 (5 bases). The CDR3 has 13 residues. V was cut by 3 bases and J by 7 bases, with 12 bases left in between. Germline-derived CDR1 and CDR2 are MNHNY and SVGAGI (reference sequence). The CDR3 nucleotides are TGTGCCAGCAGTTATTGGGGGATGGATGAAGCTTTCTTT. This encodes CASSYWGMDEAFF.